The clone carrying this TCR beta chain has only a few counts. Its specificity is not known. TCRdb keeps only in-frame clones here, not all; method: immunoSEQ multiplex PCR. The sample records just under 1,100 clones, less than 20% being singletons. These data belong to a study of T cells in localized non-small cell lung cancer. Germline lookup yields CDR1 SGHNT and CDR2 YENEEA. Trimming shortened V by 1 base and J by 3 bases, and 12 bases separated the two germline ends. The CDR3 is made up of 16 amino acids. Broader study findings: In adjacent lung, a median roughly 60 of the top 100 tumor clones were found. Since sequencing was restricted to only one region of the tumor, intratumor heterogeneity remains a possibility.

The source is a male donor aged 60 or over with stage II lung adenocarcinoma. This sample comprised normal lung tissue next to the tumor, obtained before any cancer treatment. The chain combines TRBV11-3 with TRBJ2-2, with a weak D call TRBD2 (6 bases). The CDR3 is CASSLVYGGDTGELFF. CDR3 nucleotide sequence: TGTGCCAGCAGCTTAGTTTACGGGGGTGACACCGGGGAGCTGTTTTTT.